The 12 T cell receptor beta chains below come from one sample, sequenced in a study of T cell changes during pregnancy in multiple sclerosis. TCRdb's table, derived via immunoSEQ multiplex PCR, lists solely in-frame clones and lacks some. The data contain about 100,000 clones, 91% of them singletons. Sequenced here: peripheral blood, sampled in the second trimester of pregnancy. The receptors derive from a female donor with multiple sclerosis, enrolled in a pregnancy study.

V and J are TRBV11-3 and TRBJ2-3, with D unresolved. This CDR3 comprises 13 residues. V lost 5 bases and J lost 2, with 8 bases in between. The V gene's germline CDR1 is SGHNT and CDR2 YENEEA. The CDR3 spells CASSPSATDTQYF. The CDR3 region has the DNA TGTGCCAGCAGCCCGAGCGCCACAGATACGCAGTATTTT.

This chain connects TRBV18 to TRBJ1-1; D is undetermined. The germline V gene encodes CDR1 KGHSH and CDR2 LQKENI. The CDR3 length is 16 residues. Between the trimmed V and J ends, which lost 0 bases and 5 bases, there was a span of 16 bases. In DNA form, the CDR3 reads TGTGCCAGCTCACCACCCCGAACGAGAGTTTGGACTGAAGCTTTCTTT. It is translated as CASSPPRTRVWTEAFF.

The chain recombines TRBV18 with TRBJ2-2, with D tentatively TRBD2 (6 bases). V lost 1 base, J lost 0 bases, and 9 bases lay in between. The CDR3 runs to 16 residues. CDR1 and CDR2 from the germline V gene are KGHSH and LQKENI. The CDR3 DNA reads as TGTGCCAGCTCACCACTCGGGAGCCCGAACACCGGGGAGCTGTTTTTT. Encoded protein: CASSPLGSPNTGELFF.

J is TRBJ2-3 and V is TRBV21-1; the DNA was not compared with TRBD2, the D call given in the table. TRBV21-1 corresponds to a pseudogene. The CDR3 has 21 residues. CDR3 region: CASSPEGKTFREFPNTDTQYF. The CDR3 DNA reads as TGTGCCAGCAGTCCTGAGGGCAAGACATTTCGGGAATTCCCAAACACAGATACGCAGTATTTT.

The genes are TRBV19 and TRBJ2-1; the D is unclear. The germline V and J ends were trimmed by 3 bases and 4 bases, with 16 bases remaining between them. The CDR3 runs 16 residues. Germline assignment: CDR1 LNHDA and CDR2 SQIVND (reference sequence). This chain's CDR3 is CASSIPRSQVYNEQFF. CDR3 nucleotide sequence: TGTGCCAGTAGTATCCCACGAAGCCAAGTTTACAATGAGCAGTTCTTC. The full variable domain, completed using reference TRBV19 and TRBJ2-1, is DGGITQSPKYLFRKEGQNVTLSCEQNLNHDAMYWYRQDPGQGLRLIYYSQIVNDFQKGDIAEGYSVSREKKESFPLTVTSAQKNPTAFYLCASSIPRSQVYNEQFFGPGTRLTVL.

The DNA for the CDR3 is TGTGCCAGCAGTGCGCGGGAGCGGGTAGATACGCAGTATTTT. It codes for CASSARERVDTQYF. V usage is TRBV2 and J usage is TRBJ2-3; 7 positions agree with TRBD2. This CDR3 has 14 residues. Trimming took 4 bases from V and 5 from J; bases not matched to a gene: 6. The germline gives CDR1 SNHLY, CDR2 FYNNEI.

This chain connects TRBV25-1 to TRBJ1-1; the D is unclear. The CDR3 extends over 13 amino acids. Trimming took off 6 bases at V and 4 bases at J, with 12 bases between the two ends. Germline V gene data show CDR1 as MGHDK and CDR2 as SYGVNS. The CDR3 coding sequence is TGTGCCAGCAGCAGAGGAGGGTTCACTGAAGCTTTCTTT. Translated: CASSRGGFTEAFF.

This clone showed up just once. This chain connects TRBV28 to TRBJ2-5, with TRBD1 identical over 10 bases. The V segment lost 4 bases and the J segment 4 bases; nucleotides outside the gene matches: 6. The CDR3 is 15 amino acids. Germline CDR1 and CDR2: MDHEN and SYDVKM. The CDR3 DNA reads as TGTGCCAGCAGTTCCCCAGGACAGGGGGGAGAGACCCAGTACTTC. This translates into CASSSPGQGGETQYF.

The CDR3 is CASRIRTGGNQPQHF. CDR3 DNA sequence: TGTGCCAGCAGGATCAGGACAGGGGGGAATCAGCCCCAGCATTTT. The chain uses TRBV27 and TRBJ1-5; TRBD1 aligns across 10 bases. The CDR3 has 15 amino acids. Germline lookup yields CDR1 MNHEY and CDR2 SMNVEV (reference sequence). The V segment lost 6 bases and the J segment 4 bases; nucleotides outside the gene matches: 6.

V is TRBV7-8 and J is TRBJ2-1; D is possibly TRBD2 (7 bases). The CDR3 loop spans 17 amino acids. The germline V and J ends were trimmed by 6 bases and 2 bases, with 20 bases remaining between them. CDR1 is SGHVS and CDR2 is FQNEAQ in the germline V gene. The CDR3: CASSIPGGGAAYNEQFF. For the CDR3, the DNA is TGTGCCAGCAGTATCCCCGGAGGGGGGGCAGCCTACAATGAGCAGTTCTTC.

This rearrangement joins TRBV6-1 to TRBJ2-5; TRBD2 matches at 12 bases. CDR3 length equals 14 residues. V shed 7 bases and J 1 base; nucleotides not matched to a gene: 1. Germline-derived CDR1 and CDR2 are MNHNS and SASEGT. DNA of the CDR3: TGTGCCAGCACGGGACTAGCGGGCCAAGAGACCCAGTACTTC. Encoded protein: CASTGLAGQETQYF.

In its sample, this clone was seen once. CDR3 nucleotides: TGTGCCAGCAGTGACTATGAGCAGTTCTTC. Amino acid sequence: CASSDYEQFF. V gene TRBV2 combines with J gene TRBJ2-1; D not resolved. The CDR3 contains 10 residues. The V end was cut by 3 bases, the J end by 8 bases, with 2 bases between. Looked up from germline, CDR1 is SNHLY and CDR2 is FYNNEI.